The present T cell receptor (beta chain) was sequenced within a study of spatial heterogeneity in lung cancer. Germline V gene sequence: CDR1 SGHRS, CDR2 YFSETQ. The CDR3 sequence is 16 residues long. J lost 4 bases, V lost 1 base, and 10 bases had no gene match. There are many counts of this clonotype. Via MiXCR, TCRdb re-called the 5' RACE reads, giving one row per CDR3 protein. The sample holds roughly 120,000 distinct CDR3 sequences, 10% to 15% seen once. Noted time point: blood at routine non-recurrence follow-up after resection. Whole RNA was taken from tumor, nontumor lung or frozen PBMC; it was then sequenced unsorted.

V usage is TRBV5-1 and J usage is TRBJ2-7; 8 nucleotides align to TRBD1. The receptor comes from a male donor with early-stage non-small cell lung cancer. This material consisted of PBMCs, taken at follow-up. The chain's CDR3 is CASSLYRDRIYYEQYF. The CDR3 region has the DNA TGCGCCAGCAGCTTGTACCGGGACAGGATATATTACGAGCAGTACTTC.